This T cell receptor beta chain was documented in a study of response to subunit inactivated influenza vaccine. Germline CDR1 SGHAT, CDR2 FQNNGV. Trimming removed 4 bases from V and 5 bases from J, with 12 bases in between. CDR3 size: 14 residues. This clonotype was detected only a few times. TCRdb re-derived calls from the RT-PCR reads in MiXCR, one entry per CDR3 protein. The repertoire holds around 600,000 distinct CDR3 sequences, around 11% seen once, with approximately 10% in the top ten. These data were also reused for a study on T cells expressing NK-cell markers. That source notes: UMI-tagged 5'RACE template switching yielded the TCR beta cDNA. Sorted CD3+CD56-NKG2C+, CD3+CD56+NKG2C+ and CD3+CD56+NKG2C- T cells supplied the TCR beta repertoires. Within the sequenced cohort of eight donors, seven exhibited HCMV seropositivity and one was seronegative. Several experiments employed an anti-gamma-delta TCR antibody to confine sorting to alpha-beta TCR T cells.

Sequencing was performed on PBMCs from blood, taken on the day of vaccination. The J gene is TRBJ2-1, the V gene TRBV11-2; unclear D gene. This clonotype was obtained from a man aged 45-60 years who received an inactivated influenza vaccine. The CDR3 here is CASSSKTRNNEQFF. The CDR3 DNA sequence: TGTGCCAGCAGCTCCAAGACCCGAAACAATGAGCAGTTCTTC. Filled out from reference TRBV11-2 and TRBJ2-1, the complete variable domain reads EAGVAQSPRYKIIEKRQSVAFWCNPISGHATLYWYQQILGQGPKLLIQFQNNGVVDDSQLPKDRFSAERLKGVDSTLKIQPAKLEDSAVYLCASSSKTRNNEQFFGPGTRLTVL.